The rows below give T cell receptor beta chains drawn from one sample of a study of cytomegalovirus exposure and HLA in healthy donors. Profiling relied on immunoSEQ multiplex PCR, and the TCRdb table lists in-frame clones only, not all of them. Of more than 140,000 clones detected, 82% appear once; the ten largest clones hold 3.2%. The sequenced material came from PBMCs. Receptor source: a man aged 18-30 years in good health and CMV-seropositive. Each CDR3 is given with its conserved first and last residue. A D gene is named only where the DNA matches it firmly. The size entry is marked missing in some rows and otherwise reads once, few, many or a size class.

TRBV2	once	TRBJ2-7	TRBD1	CASSDSLGQGVYEQYF	TGTGCCAGCAGTGACTCCTTGGGACAGGGGGTTTACGAGCAGTACTTC
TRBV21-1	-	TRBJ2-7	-	CASKGSGASYEQYF	TGTGCCAGCAAGGGTAGCGGAGCCTCCTACGAGCAGTACTTC
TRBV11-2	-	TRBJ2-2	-	CASSPDTGELFF	TGTGCCAGCAGCCCCGACACCGGGGAGCTGTTTTTT
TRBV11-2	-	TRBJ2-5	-	CASSFGARQETQYF	TGTGCCAGCAGCTTTGGGGCCCGGCAAGAGACCCAGTACTTC
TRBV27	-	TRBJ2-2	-	CASRPLRGIPLNTGELFF	TGTGCCAGCAGGCCTCTCAGAGGCATACCTTTGAACACCGGGGAGCTGTTTTTT
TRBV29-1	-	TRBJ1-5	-	CSVGQGNQPQHF	TGCAGCGTTGGACAGGGCAATCAGCCCCAGCATTTT
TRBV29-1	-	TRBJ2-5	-	CSVPDTYQETQYF	TGCAGCGTCCCGGACACGTACCAAGAGACCCAGTACTTC
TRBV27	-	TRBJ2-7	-	CASSLQGDYEQYF	TGTGCCAGCAGTCTCCAAGGGGACTACGAGCAGTACTTC
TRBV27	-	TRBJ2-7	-	CASSSQGYEQYF	TGTGCCAGCAGTTCCCAGGGGTACGAGCAGTACTTC
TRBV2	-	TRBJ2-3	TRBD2	CASIPTPSGNTDTQYF	TGTGCCAGCATTCCCACCCCTAGCGGGAACACAGATACGCAGTATTTT
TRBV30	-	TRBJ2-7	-	CAWTLPVARGQYF	TGTGCCTGGACCCTCCCGGTGGCCCGGGGGCAGTACTTC
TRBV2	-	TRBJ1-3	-	CASSERRGPSGNTIYF	TGTGCCAGCAGTGAAAGAAGAGGCCCCTCTGGAAACACCATATATTTT
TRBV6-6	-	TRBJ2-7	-	CASSYRRGSEQYF	TGTGCCAGCAGTTACCGTAGAGGGAGCGAGCAGTACTTC
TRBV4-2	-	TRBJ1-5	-	CASSQDYSLSNQPQHF	TGTGCCAGCAGCCAAGACTACAGTTTAAGCAATCAGCCCCAGCATTTT
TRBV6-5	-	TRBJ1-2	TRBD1	CASSLNRGYGYTF	TGTGCCAGCAGTTTAAACAGGGGGTATGGCTACACCTTC
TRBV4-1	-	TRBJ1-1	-	CASSQDYAGAGDTEAFF	TGCGCCAGCAGCCAAGATTATGCAGGGGCTGGGGACACTGAAGCTTTCTTT
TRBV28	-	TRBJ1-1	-	CASSFRDEAFF	TGTGCCAGCAGTTTCCGCGATGAAGCTTTCTTT
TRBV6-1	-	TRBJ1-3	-	CASTLQSNGNTIYF	TGTGCCAGCACCCTACAGAGCAATGGAAACACCATATATTTT
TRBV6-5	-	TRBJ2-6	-	CASSYFVSSGANVLTF	TGTGCCAGCAGTTACTTTGTGAGCTCTGGGGCCAACGTCCTGACTTTC
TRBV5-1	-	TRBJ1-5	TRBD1	CASSLGDRSGQPQHF	TGCGCCAGCAGCTTGGGGGACAGAAGCGGTCAGCCCCAGCATTTT
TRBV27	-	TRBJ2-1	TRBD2	CASSFAGGLYNEQFF	TGTGCCAGCAGTTTCGCGGGAGGGCTATACAATGAGCAGTTCTTC
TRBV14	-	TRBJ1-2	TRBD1	CASSQGAGTGENYGYTF	TGTGCCAGCAGCCAAGGAGCCGGGACAGGGGAGAACTATGGCTACACCTTC
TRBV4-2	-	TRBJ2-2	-	CASSVNAGELFF	TGTGCCAGCAGCGTTAATGCCGGGGAGCTGTTTTTT
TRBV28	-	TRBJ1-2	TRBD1	CASSNPGQHWGYTF	TGTGCCAGCAGTAATCCGGGACAGCACTGGGGCTACACCTTC
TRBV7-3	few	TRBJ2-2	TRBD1	CASSLRGTGALAANTGELFF	TGTGCCAGCAGCTTAAGAGGGACAGGAGCCCTAGCCGCGAACACCGGGGAGCTGTTTTTT
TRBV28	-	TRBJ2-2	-	CATSRSTGELFF	TGTGCCACCTCAAGGAGTACCGGGGAGCTGTTTTTT
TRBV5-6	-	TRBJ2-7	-	CASSLHPNEQYF	TGTGCCAGCAGCTTGCACCCCAACGAGCAGTACTTC
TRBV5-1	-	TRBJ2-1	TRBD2	CASSLDGRTSYNEQFF	TGCGCCAGCAGCTTGGACGGGAGGACTTCCTACAATGAGCAGTTCTTC
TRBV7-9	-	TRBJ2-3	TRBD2	CASRDGRGTDTQYF	TGTGCCAGCAGGGACGGGAGGGGCACAGATACGCAGTATTTT
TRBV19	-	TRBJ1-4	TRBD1	CASSIARTGTGPEKLFF	TGTGCCAGTAGTATAGCCCGAACCGGGACAGGGCCCGAAAAACTGTTTTTT
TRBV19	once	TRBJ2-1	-	CASTVSVDNEQFF	TGTGCCAGTACCGTTAGCGTTGACAATGAGCAGTTCTTC
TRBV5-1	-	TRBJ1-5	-	CASSLVGGQPQHF	TGCGCCAGCAGCTTGGTGGGGGGGCAGCCCCAGCATTTT
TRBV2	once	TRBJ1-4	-	CASSESGTNEKLFF	TGTGCCAGCAGCGAGTCAGGGACTAATGAAAAACTGTTTTTT
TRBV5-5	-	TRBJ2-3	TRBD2	CASSLGGLASRDTQYF	TGTGCCAGCAGCTTGGGGGGACTAGCATCTAGAGATACGCAGTATTTT
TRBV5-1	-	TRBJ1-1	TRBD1	CASSPTGTGPTEAFF	TGCGCCAGCAGCCCAACCGGGACAGGCCCCACTGAAGCTTTCTTT
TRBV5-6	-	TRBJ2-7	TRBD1	CASSNLDRVTYEQYF	TGTGCCAGCAGCAACCTGGACAGGGTAACCTACGAGCAGTACTTC
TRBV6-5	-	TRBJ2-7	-	CASKDIPSYEQYF	TGTGCCAGCAAGGACATACCCTCCTACGAGCAGTACTTC
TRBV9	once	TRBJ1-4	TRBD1	CASSSNRGGNEKLFF	TGTGCCAGCAGCTCAAACAGGGGGGGGAATGAAAAACTGTTTTTT
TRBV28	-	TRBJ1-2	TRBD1	CASSPGTGYYGYTF	TGTGCCAGCAGTCCCGGGACAGGGTACTATGGCTACACCTTC
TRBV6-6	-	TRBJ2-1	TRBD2	CASSPSLAGGYNEQFF	TGTGCCAGCAGCCCCTCCCTAGCGGGAGGGTACAATGAGCAGTTCTTC
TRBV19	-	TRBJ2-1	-	CASSRVVGNNEQFF	TGTGCCAGTAGCAGGGTAGTTGGGAATAATGAGCAGTTCTTC
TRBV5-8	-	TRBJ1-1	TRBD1	CASGRGQVNTEAFF	TGTGCCAGCGGACGGGGACAGGTTAACACTGAAGCTTTCTTT
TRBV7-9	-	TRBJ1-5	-	CASSLAGQNQPQHF	TGTGCCAGCAGCTTAGCGGGGCAGAATCAGCCCCAGCATTTT
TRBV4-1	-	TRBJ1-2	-	CASSQLPVINYGYTF	TGCGCCAGCAGCCAACTCCCAGTCATTAACTATGGCTACACCTTC